This entry features one T cell receptor beta chain sequence. TCRdb's copy holds only in-frame clones and misses some; the assay was immunoSEQ multiplex PCR. The table lists around 70,000 clones, roughly 80% of them singletons. This sample was taken from a study of cytotoxic CD8 clonotypes in ibrutinib-treated CLL. CDR3 length: 14 amino acids. Trimming removed 0 bases at V and 2 bases at J, with 7 bases between. Germline V CDR1 and CDR2: SGHTS, YDEGEE. This TCR came from a human donor with chronic lymphocytic leukemia. This material consisted of PBMCs, taken after 24 months of ibrutinib treatment. This chain links TRBV5-8 with TRBJ2-3; no clear D. As DNA, the CDR3 is TGTGCCAGCAGCTTGGAACAGTTCACAGATACGCAGTATTTT. Protein: CASSLEQFTDTQYF. Complete variable domain (other parts from reference TRBV5-8 and TRBJ2-3): EAGVTQSPTHLIKTRGQQATLRCSPISGHTSVYWYQQALGLGLQFLLWYDEGEERNRGNFPPRFSGRQFPNYSSELNVNALELEDSALYLCASSLEQFTDTQYFGPGTRLTVL.